Included here is one T cell receptor beta chain sequence, with context. This entry belongs to a study of CD8 T cells in Susac syndrome. With random hexamers, reverse transcription was performed on roughly 0.45 to 1 ug of RNA. Using its own MiXCR run on the immunoSEQ multiplex PCR reads, TCRdb lists one record per CDR3 protein. The sample has approximately 75,000 distinct CDR3 sequences; approximately 95% are singletons. Germline-derived CDR1 and CDR2 are SGHRS and YFSETQ. CDR3 size: 15 residues. The V and J ends lost 0 bases and 9 bases, in that order; junction bases with no gene match: 8. The chain combines TRBV5-1 with TRBJ2-2; 7 nucleotides agree with TRBD1. The sample comprised CD8+ T cells from PBMCs. The receptor was isolated from a human donor in good health. The CDR3 here is CASSLDRGLRRELFF. The CDR3 DNA follows: TGCGCCAGCAGCTTGGACAGGGGCCTACGCCGGGAGCTGTTTTTT.